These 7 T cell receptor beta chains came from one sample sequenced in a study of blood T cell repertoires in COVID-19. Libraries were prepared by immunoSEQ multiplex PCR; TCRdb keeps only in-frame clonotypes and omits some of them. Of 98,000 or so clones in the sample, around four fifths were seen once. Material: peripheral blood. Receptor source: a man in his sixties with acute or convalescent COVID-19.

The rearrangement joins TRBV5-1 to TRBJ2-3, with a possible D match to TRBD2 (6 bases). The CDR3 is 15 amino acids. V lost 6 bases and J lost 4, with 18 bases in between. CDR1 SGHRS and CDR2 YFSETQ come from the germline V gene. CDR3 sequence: CASNGRGVQADTQYF. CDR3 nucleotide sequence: TGCGCCAGCAACGGGAGAGGTGTTCAGGCAGATACGCAGTATTTT.

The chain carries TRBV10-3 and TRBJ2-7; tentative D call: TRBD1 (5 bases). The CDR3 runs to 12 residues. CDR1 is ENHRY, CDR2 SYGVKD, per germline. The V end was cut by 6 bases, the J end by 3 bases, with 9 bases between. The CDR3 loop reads CAIRGQNYEQYF. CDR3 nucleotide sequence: TGTGCCATCAGGGGGCAGAACTACGAGCAGTACTTC.

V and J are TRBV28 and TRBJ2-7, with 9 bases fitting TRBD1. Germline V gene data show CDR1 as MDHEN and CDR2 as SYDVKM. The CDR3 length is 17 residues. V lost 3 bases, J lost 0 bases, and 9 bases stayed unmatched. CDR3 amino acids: CASSFLFLQGASYEQYF. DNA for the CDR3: TGTGCCAGCAGTTTCCTTTTTCTACAGGGGGCCTCCTACGAGCAGTACTTC.

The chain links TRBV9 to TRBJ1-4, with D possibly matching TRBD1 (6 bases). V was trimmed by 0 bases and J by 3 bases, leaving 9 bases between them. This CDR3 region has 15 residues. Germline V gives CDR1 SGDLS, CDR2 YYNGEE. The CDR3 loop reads CASSVEQGPNEKLFF. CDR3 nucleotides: TGTGCCAGCAGCGTAGAACAGGGACCTAATGAAAAACTGTTTTTT.

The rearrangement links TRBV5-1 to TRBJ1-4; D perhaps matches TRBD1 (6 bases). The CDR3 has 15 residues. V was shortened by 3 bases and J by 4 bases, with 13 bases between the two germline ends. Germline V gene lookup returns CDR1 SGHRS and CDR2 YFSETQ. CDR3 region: CASSSTGTSNEKLFF. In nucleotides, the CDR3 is TGCGCCAGCAGCTCAACCGGGACAAGTAATGAAAAACTGTTTTTT.

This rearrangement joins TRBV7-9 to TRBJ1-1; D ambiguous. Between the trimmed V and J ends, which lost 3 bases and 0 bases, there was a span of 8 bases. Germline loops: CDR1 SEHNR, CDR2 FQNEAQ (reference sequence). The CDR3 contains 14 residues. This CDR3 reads CASSLEGLNTEAFF. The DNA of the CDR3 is TGTGCCAGCAGCTTGGAGGGTTTGAACACTGAAGCTTTCTTT.

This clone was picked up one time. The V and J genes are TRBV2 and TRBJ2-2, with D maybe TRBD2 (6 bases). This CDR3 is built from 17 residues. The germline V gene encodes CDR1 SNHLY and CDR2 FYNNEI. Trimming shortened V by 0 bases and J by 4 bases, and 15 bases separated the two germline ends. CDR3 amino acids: CASSEARGLRGTGELFF. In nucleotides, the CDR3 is TGTGCCAGCAGTGAAGCACGGGGACTGCGTGGCACCGGGGAGCTGTTTTTT.